One TCR beta chain is described in this entry. Its antigen is currently unknown. Genomic DNA per cell subset filled all wells of several immunoSEQ plates. The table came from immunoSEQ multiplex PCR; TCRdb's copy has only in-frame clones and leaves some out. The sample lists more than 2,000,000 clones, just over 90% seen once, with 0.11% to 0.15% in the top ten. Memory CD4+ cells were the fraction left after CD45RA+ naive selection. The data originate from a study of shared clonotypes between healthy human individuals. General study results and limits: Against clonotypes common to all four donors, non-shared ones had lower generation probabilities. Sequencing depth was predicted to influence how clonotypes are shared among donors.

Germline V gives CDR1 SGHTA, CDR2 FQGNSA. Trimming pared 5 bases from V and 11 bases from J, leaving 13 bases between. This CDR3 has 13 residues. This sequence joins TRBV7-2 and TRBJ1-6, with a tentative D call TRBD1 (5 bases). The source is a man aged 18 to 29 in good health. Sample: naive CD4+ T cells sorted from blood. Specified subset: CD45RA+ positively selected. The chain's CDR3 is CASSPLGGAPLHF. The CDR3 bases are TGTGCCAGCAGCCCGCTGGGGGGGGCACCCCTCCACTTT. Based on the CDR3 plus reference TRBV7-2 and TRBJ1-6, the full variable domain is GAGVSQSPSNKVTEKGKDVELRCDPISGHTALYWYRQSLGQGLEFLIYFQGNSAPDKSGLPSDRFSAERTGGSVSTLTIQRTQQEDSAVYLCASSPLGGAPLHFGNGTRLTVT.